This is a list of T cell receptor beta chains from one sample in a study of glioma-infiltrating T cells after dendritic cell vaccination. Assay: immunoSEQ multiplex PCR; the TCRdb copy retains only in-frame clones and omits some. This table holds 90,000 to 95,000 clones, over 75% found once. This specimen consisted of blood, obtained after dendritic cell vaccination. Receptors originate from a human donor with glioblastoma. CDR3s include the opening cysteine and the closing phenylalanine or tryptophan. The order of the fields is clone size, D gene, J gene, V gene, CDR3 DNA, CDR3 protein. The D gene is left open where the match is weak. Part of the rows lack a size; the others show once, few, many or a class for expanded clones.

size: -
D: -
J: TRBJ1-3
V: TRBV7-9
DNA: TGTGCCAGCAGCTTGACAGGCTCTGGAAACACCATATATTTT
CDR3: CASSLTGSGNTIYF

size: -
D: TRBD2
J: TRBJ2-3
V: TRBV5-4
DNA: TGTGCCAGCAGCTTTGGGGCTAGCGGGAAGGGAGATACGCAGTATTTT
CDR3: CASSFGASGKGDTQYF

size: -
D: -
J: TRBJ2-1
V: TRBV6-5
DNA: TGTGCCAGCAGTTACTCGCGTAAAAGCTCCTACAATGAGCAGTTCTTC
CDR3: CASSYSRKSSYNEQFF

size: -
D: -
J: TRBJ1-1
V: TRBV9
DNA: TGTGCCAGCAGCGTCATGGGCGGGACTGAAGCTTTCTTT
CDR3: CASSVMGGTEAFF

size: -
D: TRBD1
J: TRBJ2-3
V: TRBV6-5
DNA: TGTGCCAGCAGTTACTCCGCGGGACAGGGCACAGATACGCAGTATTTT
CDR3: CASSYSAGQGTDTQYF

size: -
D: TRBD2
J: TRBJ2-5
V: TRBV4-2
DNA: TGTGCCAGCAGCCAAGCGTCTAGCGGGGGGCAAGAGACCCAGTACTTC
CDR3: CASSQASSGGQETQYF

size: once
D: TRBD1
J: TRBJ1-2
V: TRBV7-9
DNA: TGTGCCAGCAGCTTAGGACAGGGCTATGGCTACACCTTC
CDR3: CASSLGQGYGYTF

size: -
D: TRBD2
J: TRBJ2-7
V: TRBV6-1
DNA: TGTGCCAGCAGTGGTAGCGGGGCCTCCTACGAGCAGTACTTC
CDR3: CASSGSGASYEQYF

size: -
D: -
J: TRBJ1-5
V: TRBV19
DNA: TGTGCCAGTAGTCCTCGGGGGGTTAGCAATCAGCCCCAGCATTTT
CDR3: CASSPRGVSNQPQHF

size: -
D: -
J: TRBJ2-2
V: TRBV18
DNA: TGTGCCAGCTCACCAATCTTAGTGCCGGAGCTGTTTTTT
CDR3: CASSPILVPELFF

size: -
D: TRBD2
J: TRBJ2-1
V: TRBV2
DNA: TGTGCCAGCAGTGAAAATCCGGGAGGCTACAATGAGCAGTTCTTC
CDR3: CASSENPGGYNEQFF

size: -
D: -
J: TRBJ1-2
V: TRBV30
DNA: TGTGCCTGGAGTGTACGGCACCCTTGGTTTTTTCCAGCGCGCTACACCTTC
CDR3: CAWSVRHPWFFPARYTF

size: once
D: -
J: TRBJ2-1
V: TRBV11-3
DNA: TGTGCCAGCAGCTTAGATCAAGGAGGGTCCGCTATCTACAATGAGCAGTTCTTC
CDR3: CASSLDQGGSAIYNEQFF

size: -
D: TRBD1
J: TRBJ1-1
V: TRBV7-2
DNA: TGTGCCAGCAGCTTAGGGGACAGGTTATACACTGAAGCTTTCTTT
CDR3: CASSLGDRLYTEAFF

size: few
D: TRBD2
J: TRBJ2-1
V: TRBV19
DNA: TGTGCCAGTAAACCCGCCGGGGGGGCAGAGGGAAATGAGCAGTTCTTC
CDR3: CASKPAGGAEGNEQFF

size: -
D: -
J: TRBJ1-2
V: TRBV9
DNA: TGTGCCAGCAGCGTAGAGGGGCAGACCTTGGGGGGCTACACCTTC
CDR3: CASSVEGQTLGGYTF

size: -
D: -
J: TRBJ1-2
V: TRBV5-4
DNA: TGTGCCAGCAGCGGCGGCCTTAACTATGGCTACACCTTC
CDR3: CASSGGLNYGYTF

size: -
D: TRBD1
J: TRBJ2-3
V: TRBV19
DNA: TGTGCCAGCGGAGGGGACAGGGGACGAACAGATACGCAGTATTTT
CDR3: CASGGDRGRTDTQYF

size: few
D: -
J: TRBJ1-4
V: TRBV21-1
DNA: TGTGCCAGCAGCAAACCTGGGGACAGGGAGTCAACTAATGAAAAACTGTTTTTT
CDR3: CASSKPGDRESTNEKLFF

size: few
D: -
J: TRBJ1-1
V: TRBV7-2
DNA: TGTGCCAGCAGCTTAGCGTTGGCAGTGAACACTGAAGCTTTCTTT
CDR3: CASSLALAVNTEAFF

size: -
D: TRBD2
J: TRBJ2-3
V: TRBV5-4
DNA: TGTGCCAGCAGCTTACGACTAGCGGGAGGGCTGAGGGATACGCAGTATTTT
CDR3: CASSLRLAGGLRDTQYF

size: -
D: TRBD2
J: TRBJ2-1
V: TRBV7-6
DNA: TGTGCCAGCAGCCCCAAAGCGGGGAGCTCCTACAATGAGCAGTTCTTC
CDR3: CASSPKAGSSYNEQFF

size: -
D: -
J: TRBJ1-4
V: TRBV4-1
DNA: TGCGCCAGCAGCCAAGGTAACAGGGAGGGTGAAAAACTGTTTTTT
CDR3: CASSQGNREGEKLFF

size: once
D: -
J: TRBJ2-5
V: TRBV14
DNA: TGTGCCAGCAGCCAAGCGCGGGGGACACAAGAGACCCAGTACTTC
CDR3: CASSQARGTQETQYF

size: few
D: TRBD2
J: TRBJ2-1
V: TRBV6-5
DNA: TGTGCCAGCAGTTCCGGAAGCGGGAGGGCCTACAATGAGCAGTTCTTC
CDR3: CASSSGSGRAYNEQFF

size: -
D: TRBD2
J: TRBJ2-2
V: TRBV7-6
DNA: TGTGCCAGCAGCTTACTCGGGAGGGGGTTGACCGGGGAGCTGTTTTTT
CDR3: CASSLLGRGLTGELFF

size: -
D: TRBD1
J: TRBJ1-5
V: TRBV19
DNA: TGTGCCAGTAGTATAAATACAGGGGGCGTGCAGCCCCAGCATTTT
CDR3: CASSINTGGVQPQHF

size: -
D: -
J: TRBJ1-6
V: TRBV19
DNA: TGTGCCAGTAGTATCGAGAGGGCCCCTTCACCCCTCCACTTT
CDR3: CASSIERAPSPLHF

size: -
D: TRBD2
J: TRBJ2-1
V: TRBV5-1
DNA: TGCGCCAGCAGCCAGGGACTAGCGGGGGGCCTCAATGAGCAGTTCTTC
CDR3: CASSQGLAGGLNEQFF

size: -
D: TRBD2
J: TRBJ2-7
V: TRBV5-1
DNA: TGCGCCAGCAGCTCCGCCGGGACTAGCGGGTTCTACGAGCAGTACTTC
CDR3: CASSSAGTSGFYEQYF

size: -
D: TRBD1
J: TRBJ2-3
V: TRBV5-4
DNA: TGTGCCAGCAGCTTGGCCAGGGACAGCGAAGGGACAGATACGCAGTATTTT
CDR3: CASSLARDSEGTDTQYF

size: -
D: TRBD1
J: TRBJ2-1
V: TRBV19
DNA: TGTGCCAGTAGGGACGGGGGACAGGGGGCAGGTAATGAGCAGTTCTTC
CDR3: CASRDGGQGAGNEQFF

size: -
D: -
J: TRBJ2-1
V: TRBV7-9
DNA: TGTGCCAGCAGCTTAGATCGGGTCCTCACCTACAATGAGCAGTTCTTC
CDR3: CASSLDRVLTYNEQFF

size: -
D: -
J: TRBJ2-1
V: TRBV5-1
DNA: TGCGCCAGCAGCCCCGGCGCCGGGCAGGGATACTACAATGAGCAGTTCTTC
CDR3: CASSPGAGQGYYNEQFF

size: -
D: -
J: TRBJ2-2
V: TRBV5-1
DNA: TGCGCCAGCAGCCTCGAGGGGACAGCGGGCACCGGGGAGCTGTTTTTT
CDR3: CASSLEGTAGTGELFF

size: -
D: -
J: TRBJ1-3
V: TRBV7-9
DNA: TGTGCCAGCAGGGCCGCCCAGGGGCGCAGCTCTGGAAACACCATATATTTT
CDR3: CASRAAQGRSSGNTIYF

size: -
D: TRBD1
J: TRBJ1-2
V: TRBV5-1
DNA: TGCGCCAGCAGCTATTCTCCGGACAGGAGTGCTAACTATGGCTACACCTTC
CDR3: CASSYSPDRSANYGYTF

size: -
D: -
J: TRBJ1-4
V: TRBV5-1
DNA: TGCGCCAGCAGCCCATTTAGGGGGGGAGAAAAACTGTTTTTT
CDR3: CASSPFRGGEKLFF

size: once
D: -
J: TRBJ2-2
V: TRBV19
DNA: TGTGCCAGTAGTACCGGTAGGGGTACCGGGGAGCTGTTTTTT
CDR3: CASSTGRGTGELFF

size: -
D: -
J: TRBJ2-2
V: TRBV2
DNA: TGTGCCAGCAGTTTCGGCCAGGCGAGGGCCGGGGAGCTGTTTTTT
CDR3: CASSFGQARAGELFF

size: -
D: -
J: TRBJ1-5
V: TRBV7-2
DNA: TGTGCCAGCAGCTTGGACGGGACATCAAATCAGCCCCAGCATTTT
CDR3: CASSLDGTSNQPQHF

size: once
D: -
J: TRBJ2-3
V: TRBV5-1
DNA: TGCGCCAGCAGCTTGGCCCCCACCGGTCCCGCAGGAGGAGATACGCAGTATTTT
CDR3: CASSLAPTGPAGGDTQYF

size: -
D: -
J: TRBJ2-7
V: TRBV7-9
DNA: TGTGCCAGCAGCTTAAGTTTAGTCAGGTCCTACGAGCAGTACTTC
CDR3: CASSLSLVRSYEQYF

size: -
D: TRBD1
J: TRBJ1-4
V: TRBV5-1
DNA: TGCGCCAGCAGCTCTGAGACAGGGAGAGAAAAACTGTTTTTT
CDR3: CASSSETGREKLFF

size: once
D: -
J: TRBJ1-5
V: TRBV27
DNA: TGTGCCAGCAGTTTCTATAGCAATCAGCCCCAGCATTTT
CDR3: CASSFYSNQPQHF

size: few
D: -
J: TRBJ2-7
V: TRBV4-1
DNA: TGCGCCAGCAGCCAATCCCACTCCTACGAGCAGTACTTC
CDR3: CASSQSHSYEQYF

size: -
D: TRBD1
J: TRBJ1-3
V: TRBV5-1
DNA: TGCGCCAGCAGCAAGATGGGACAGCGCTCTGGAAACACCATATATTTT
CDR3: CASSKMGQRSGNTIYF

size: -
D: -
J: TRBJ1-4
V: TRBV5-6
DNA: TGTGCCAGCAGCCTTACTAGGCAGGCAACTAATGAAAAACTGTTTTTT
CDR3: CASSLTRQATNEKLFF

size: -
D: -
J: TRBJ1-4
V: TRBV2
DNA: TGTGCCAGCAGTGTTGCAGGAATTAATGAAAAACTGTTTTTT
CDR3: CASSVAGINEKLFF